One T cell receptor beta chain is described in this entry. This entry comes from a study of blood T cell repertoires in COVID-19. V dropped 4 bases and J dropped 8; count of bases not matched to a gene: 4. This CDR3 contains 12 residues. Germline V lookup: CDR1 WSHSY, CDR2 SAAADI. The table came from immunoSEQ multiplex PCR; TCRdb's copy has only in-frame clones and leaves some out. The table lists some 190,000 clones, 80% of them singletons. The material sequenced was PBMCs or T cells enriched from blood (not recorded which). This chain uses TRBV10-2 with TRBJ1-2; 7 bases line up with TRBD1. This TCR derives from a man in his fifties or sixties who had been exposed to COVID-19. CDR3 nucleotide sequence: TGCGCCAGCAGTGGCAGGGGGGACGGCTACACCTTC. Its translation: CASSGRGDGYTF.